A selection of T cell receptor beta chains follows, all from one sample in a study of blood T cell repertoires in COVID-19. Data came from immunoSEQ multiplex PCR; TCRdb stores just in-frame clones and leaves some out. Altogether approximately 320,000 clones are present, 87% being singletons, with the ten largest covering approximately 9%. Sequencing was carried out using PBMCs or T cells enriched from blood (not recorded which). Every receptor here comes from a young woman who had recovered from COVID-19. CDR3s include the opening cysteine and the closing phenylalanine or tryptophan. Fields, in order: V gene, D gene, J gene, clone size, CDR3 DNA, CDR3 protein. A D gene is named only where the DNA matches it firmly. Not every row has a clone size; where given, it reads once, few, many or a size class.

V: TRBV11-3
D: .
J: TRBJ1-2
size: .
DNA: TGTGCCAGCAGCTTAGATGGGGCAGACTACACCTTC
CDR3: CASSLDGADYTF

V: TRBV7-8
D: TRBD1
J: TRBJ2-7
size: .
DNA: TGTGCCAGCAGCGACCCCGGGACAGGGGGCGACGAGCAGTACTTC
CDR3: CASSDPGTGGDEQYF

V: TRBV28
D: .
J: TRBJ2-2
size: .
DNA: TGTGCCAGTTGGCGGACGAACACCGGGGAGCTGTTTTTT
CDR3: CASWRTNTGELFF

V: TRBV10-3
D: TRBD1
J: TRBJ1-6
size: once
DNA: TGTGCCATCAGTGGGGGACAGGGTAGAACATCCTATAATTCACCCCTCCACTTT
CDR3: CAISGGQGRTSYNSPLHF

V: TRBV4-1
D: TRBD1
J: TRBJ1-2
size: .
DNA: TGCGCCAGCAGCCAAACTTTCCCGGGACAGGGTATCGATGGCTACACCTTC
CDR3: CASSQTFPGQGIDGYTF

V: TRBV4-3
D: .
J: TRBJ2-5
size: .
DNA: TGCGCCAGCAGCCAAGATTTAGCGGCACATGGAGAGACCCAGTACTTC
CDR3: CASSQDLAAHGETQYF

V: TRBV28
D: .
J: TRBJ1-1
size: .
DNA: TGTGCCAGCAGTTTCACTCGAGCGCGCAAGGGGCGTTCTTTGAACACTGAAGCTTTCTTT
CDR3: CASSFTRARKGRSLNTEAFF

V: TRBV28
D: .
J: TRBJ1-1
size: .
DNA: TGTGCCAGCAGTTTTGTTGGGGGGGCTTTCTTT
CDR3: CASSFVGGAFF

V: TRBV11-3
D: .
J: TRBJ1-1
size: .
DNA: TGTGCCAGCAGCCGCGGCGGTAACACTGAAGCTTTCTTT
CDR3: CASSRGGNTEAFF

V: TRBV4-1
D: TRBD1
J: TRBJ2-7
size: .
DNA: TGCGCCAGCAGCCGAAACGTAGGGGGCTACTCCTACGAGCAGTACTTC
CDR3: CASSRNVGGYSYEQYF

V: TRBV10-3
D: .
J: TRBJ1-2
size: .
DNA: TGTGCCATCAGTGAACCAGGGACTAACTATGGCTACACCTTC
CDR3: CAISEPGTNYGYTF

V: TRBV5-4
D: TRBD1
J: TRBJ2-3
size: .
DNA: TGTGCCAGCAGTCGGGACAGTACAGATACGCAGTATTTT
CDR3: CASSRDSTDTQYF

V: TRBV11-2
D: .
J: TRBJ2-1
size: few
DNA: TGTGCCAGCAGCTTAGCGGGTGGGCAGTTCTTC
CDR3: CASSLAGGQFF

V: TRBV4-1
D: TRBD1
J: TRBJ1-2
size: .
DNA: TGCGCCAGCAGGCCCCTGGGACAGGGCCTTCATGACTATGGCTACACCTTC
CDR3: CASRPLGQGLHDYGYTF

V: TRBV7-2
D: .
J: TRBJ2-5
size: .
DNA: TGTGCCAGCAGCTTAGACAGGTTTCAAGAGACCCAGTACTTC
CDR3: CASSLDRFQETQYF

V: TRBV29-1
D: .
J: TRBJ1-1
size: .
DNA: TGCAGCGTTGCGGGGGGCAACACTGAAGCTTTCTTT
CDR3: CSVAGGNTEAFF

V: TRBV18
D: .
J: TRBJ2-7
size: .
DNA: TGTGCCAGCTCTTCCCTCTCCTACGAGCAGTACTTC
CDR3: CASSSLSYEQYF

V: TRBV5-1
D: TRBD1
J: TRBJ1-4
size: .
DNA: TGCGCCAGCAGCTTGTTCCCCGGGACAGGTCCAGGCGAAAAACTGTTTTTT
CDR3: CASSLFPGTGPGEKLFF

V: TRBV5-1
D: TRBD2
J: TRBJ2-3
size: .
DNA: TGCGCCAGCAGCTTGGAAACACTAGCGGGAACAGATACGCAGTATTTT
CDR3: CASSLETLAGTDTQYF

V: TRBV9
D: TRBD1
J: TRBJ1-1
size: .
DNA: TGTGCCAGCAGCGCGGGACAGGGGTTCGCTGAAGCTTTCTTT
CDR3: CASSAGQGFAEAFF

V: TRBV5-5
D: .
J: TRBJ2-7
size: .
DNA: TGTGCCAGCAGCTTTTCATCCGGTACCTACGAGCAGTACTTC
CDR3: CASSFSSGTYEQYF

V: TRBV7-6
D: TRBD2
J: TRBJ2-7
size: once
DNA: TGTGCCAGCAGCTCCCGACTAGCAGTTGCCTTAAGCTCCTACGAGCAGTACTTC
CDR3: CASSSRLAVALSSYEQYF

V: TRBV9
D: TRBD1
J: TRBJ1-1
size: .
DNA: TGTGCCAGCAGCGCTAGGACAGGGGGAAACACTGAAGCTTTCTTT
CDR3: CASSARTGGNTEAFF

V: TRBV18
D: TRBD2
J: TRBJ2-2
size: few
DNA: TGTGCCAGCTCACCACTTAGCGGGAGGTCTGACACCGGGGAGCTGTTTTTT
CDR3: CASSPLSGRSDTGELFF

V: TRBV6-6
D: TRBD1
J: TRBJ2-7
size: .
DNA: TGTGCCAGCACCGTGACAGGGCAGGCCTACGAGCAGTACTTC
CDR3: CASTVTGQAYEQYF

V: TRBV5-8
D: .
J: TRBJ1-5
size: few
DNA: TGTGCCAGCAGCTTGTTACAGAACAATCAGCCCCAGCATTTT
CDR3: CASSLLQNNQPQHF

V: TRBV25-1
D: TRBD1
J: TRBJ2-7
size: .
DNA: TGTGCCAGCAGTTGGGGTGGGACAGGGCAGTACTTC
CDR3: CASSWGGTGQYF

V: TRBV27
D: .
J: TRBJ1-2
size: .
DNA: TGTGCCAGCAGTTCCATGGACTCTAGAAGGGGCTACACCTTC
CDR3: CASSSMDSRRGYTF

V: TRBV5-5
D: .
J: TRBJ2-7
size: .
DNA: TGTGCCAGCAGCTTGGCAGACTCCCACTACGAGCAGTACTTC
CDR3: CASSLADSHYEQYF

V: TRBV7-8
D: .
J: TRBJ1-1
size: .
DNA: TGTGCCAGCAGCTTAGCGCGCCCGAACACTGAAGCTTTCTTT
CDR3: CASSLARPNTEAFF

V: TRBV25-1
D: .
J: TRBJ2-7
size: .
DNA: TGTGCCAGCAGTGAATATGGGGGCCTCTCCTACGAGCAGTACTTC
CDR3: CASSEYGGLSYEQYF

V: TRBV7-9
D: TRBD1
J: TRBJ1-2
size: .
DNA: TGTGCCAGCAGCTTGCGGGACAGGGCTAGTTACGGCTACACCTTC
CDR3: CASSLRDRASYGYTF

V: TRBV7-2
D: .
J: TRBJ2-5
size: .
DNA: TGTGCCAGCAGCTTAGGGTCACTAGTCGAGACCCAGTACTTC
CDR3: CASSLGSLVETQYF

V: TRBV4-3
D: TRBD1
J: TRBJ1-2
size: few
DNA: TGCGCCAGCAGCCAAGGCCGGGACAGGGAGGTCTATGGCTACACCTTC
CDR3: CASSQGRDREVYGYTF

V: TRBV28
D: TRBD1
J: TRBJ2-6
size: .
DNA: TGTGCCAGCAGCGCATCCCCCGGGACAGGGGCTGGGGCCAACGTCCTGACTTTC
CDR3: CASSASPGTGAGANVLTF

V: TRBV3-1/TRBV3-2
D: TRBD2
J: TRBJ2-1
size: .
DNA: TGTGCCAGCCACACTAGCGGGTCTTACAATGAGCAGTTCTTC
CDR3: CASHTSGSYNEQFF

V: TRBV29-1
D: .
J: TRBJ2-7
size: .
DNA: TGCAGCGTTGCACAGGGGACTGGGGGCCCGCCCTCCTACGAGCAGTACTTC
CDR3: CSVAQGTGGPPSYEQYF

V: TRBV6-2/TRBV6-3
D: TRBD2
J: TRBJ2-1
size: .
DNA: TGTGCCAGCAGTCCCGGAGCGGGAGACGGGGGTGAGCAGTTCTTC
CDR3: CASSPGAGDGGEQFF

V: TRBV27
D: TRBD1
J: TRBJ2-2
size: .
DNA: TGTGCCAGCACCCCCGGGACAGCTACCACCGGGGAGCTGTTTTTT
CDR3: CASTPGTATTGELFF

V: TRBV6-2/TRBV6-3
D: TRBD2
J: TRBJ2-1
size: .
DNA: TGTGCCAGCAGTAGAAGCGGGAGTATCTACAATGAGCAGTTCTTC
CDR3: CASSRSGSIYNEQFF

V: TRBV28
D: TRBD2
J: TRBJ2-7
size: .
DNA: TGTGCCAGCAGTTTACGGGGGGTAGACGAGCAGTACTTC
CDR3: CASSLRGVDEQYF

V: TRBV5-1
D: TRBD1
J: TRBJ1-5
size: .
DNA: TGCGCCAGCAGCTACGGACAGGCGGATCAGCCCCAGCATTTT
CDR3: CASSYGQADQPQHF

V: TRBV29-1
D: .
J: TRBJ1-1
size: .
DNA: TGCAGCGTTGTCGGCAGGGGAACCATAACTGAAGCTTTCTTT
CDR3: CSVVGRGTITEAFF

V: TRBV27
D: .
J: TRBJ1-1
size: once
DNA: TGTGCCAGCAGTTTTGGTACGACCGGGACACACGAAGCTTTCTTT
CDR3: CASSFGTTGTHEAFF

V: TRBV2
D: .
J: TRBJ1-2
size: .
DNA: TGTGCCAGCAGTGAACCAACCACAGACAAGACTAACTATGGCTACACCTTC
CDR3: CASSEPTTDKTNYGYTF

V: TRBV3-1/TRBV3-2
D: .
J: TRBJ1-1
size: .
DNA: TGTGCCAGCAGCCAAGACCTTTACACTGAAGCTTTCTTT
CDR3: CASSQDLYTEAFF

V: TRBV7-2
D: TRBD2
J: TRBJ2-7
size: .
DNA: TGTGCCAGCAGCTCGGGAGGAGCCTACGAGCAGTACTTC
CDR3: CASSSGGAYEQYF

V: TRBV30
D: .
J: TRBJ1-3
size: .
DNA: TGTGCCTGGGACCTTTCGGGTGGAAACACCATATATTTT
CDR3: CAWDLSGGNTIYF

V: TRBV18
D: .
J: TRBJ1-1
size: .
DNA: TGTGCCAGCTCACCAGGTCAGGGAATAAGGATGAACACTGAAGCTTTCTTT
CDR3: CASSPGQGIRMNTEAFF

V: TRBV7-8
D: TRBD2
J: TRBJ2-5
size: .
DNA: TGTGCCAGCAGCTTAATAGGCGGGGGGGCAGAGACCCAGTACTTC
CDR3: CASSLIGGGAETQYF

V: TRBV6-5
D: .
J: TRBJ1-6
size: .
DNA: TGTGCCAGCAGTTACGTGCAGGATTCACCCCTCCACTTT
CDR3: CASSYVQDSPLHF

V: TRBV11-2
D: .
J: TRBJ2-5
size: .
DNA: TGTGCCAGCAGCGCGGGACCTCAAGAGACCCAGTACTTC
CDR3: CASSAGPQETQYF

V: TRBV2
D: TRBD2
J: TRBJ2-5
size: .
DNA: TGTGCCAGCAGTGGTCTAGCGGGAGGAGAGACCCAGTACTTC
CDR3: CASSGLAGGETQYF

V: TRBV7-9
D: TRBD1
J: TRBJ2-3
size: .
DNA: TGTGCCAGCAGCCTGATGACAGGGCCAGATACGCAGTATTTT
CDR3: CASSLMTGPDTQYF